The 28 T cell receptor beta chains listed next were all sequenced from one sample in a study of blood T cells in healthy people across ages. A second PCR of roughly 7 to 11 cycles used a sample-barcoded 5' primer and a J-beta primer mix. Using its own MiXCR run on the 5' RACE reads, TCRdb lists one record per CDR3 protein. Here the sample spans approximately 900,000 distinct CDR3 sequences, 29% being singletons. These sequences were also reported in another study, on T cells of mothers and their children.

Sequenced: blood. The receptors come from a middle-aged woman in good health.

This clonotype was detected ten times or more. The genes are TRBV29-1 and TRBJ2-1; a possible D gene is TRBD1 (5 bases). The germline CDR1 and CDR2 sequences are SQVTM and ANQGSEA. V lost 4 bases, J lost 7 bases, and 11 bases lay in between. CDR3 length: 12 residues. The CDR3 loop reads CSVARVNNEQFF. Written as DNA, the CDR3 is TGCAGCGTTGCCAGGGTCAATAATGAGCAGTTCTTC.

This clonotype was recorded many times. V gene TRBV5-1 combines with J gene TRBJ2-7; 8 bases fit TRBD2. After removal of 6 bases from V and 4 bases from J, the junction contained 18 bases not matched to a gene. Germline CDR1 SGHRS, CDR2 YFSETQ. The CDR3 is made up of 17 amino acids. The CDR3 DNA sequence: TGCGCCAGCACCCTCTTCGCCACTAGCGGACCCTCGTACGAGCAGTACTTC. It encodes CASTLFATSGPSYEQYF.

A note on this clonotype: Mismatch with germline at one junction end may stem from a read error. The chain carries TRBV29-1 and TRBJ1-5, with a weak D call TRBD1 (5 bases). The CDR3 covers 12 residues. Per germline, CDR1 SQVTM and CDR2 ANQGSEA. CDR3 coding DNA: TGCAGCGCTGAAGAGGGGAATCAGCCCCAGCATTTT. The encoded protein is CSAEEGNQPQHF.

This clonotype showed up many times. The chain recombines TRBV9 with TRBJ2-7, with 9 nucleotides matching TRBD1. The V segment lost 3 bases and the J segment 5 bases; nucleotides outside the gene matches: 0. This CDR3 comprises 12 residues. CDR1 SGDLS and CDR2 YYNGEE come from the germline V gene. CDR3 in amino acids: CASSGQGDEQYF. Written as DNA, the CDR3 is TGTGCCAGCAGCGGACAGGGGGACGAGCAGTACTTC. Supplemented by reference TRBV9 and TRBJ2-7, the full variable domain reads DSGVTQTPKHLITATGQRVTLRCSPRSGDLSVYWYQQSLDQGLQFLIQYYNGEERAKGNILERFSAQQFPDLHSELNLSSLELGDSALYFCASSGQGDEQYFGPGTRLTVT.

This clonotype was observed a handful of times. The chain uses TRBV5-1 and TRBJ2-1; 10 nucleotides agree with TRBD1. The CDR3 length is 14 residues. The junction had 7 bases not matched to a gene; V was cut back by 4 bases and J by 9 bases. Germline CDR1 reads SGHRS; CDR2 reads YFSETQ. The CDR3 sequence: CASSGGQGPGEQFF. The CDR3 DNA sequence: TGCGCCAGCAGCGGGGGACAGGGGCCGGGTGAGCAGTTCTTC.

This clonotype has a count of ten or more. The CDR3 is CSAKGGQGFFDEQYF. For the CDR3, the DNA is TGCAGCGCTAAGGGAGGGCAGGGGTTTTTCGACGAGCAGTACTTC. This sequence joins TRBV29-1 and TRBJ2-7, with D possibly TRBD2 on 7 matching bases. This CDR3 spans 15 amino acids. Germline CDR1 SQVTM, CDR2 ANQGSEA. V shed 7 bases and J shed 5 bases, with 24 bases lying between them.

This clonotype turned up a few times. V usage is TRBV3-1 and J usage is TRBJ1-2; D unclear. The CDR3 has 16 amino acids. The V end was cut by 0 bases, the J end by 3 bases, with 14 bases between. Germline loops: CDR1 LGHDT, CDR2 YNNKEL (reference sequence). CDR3 sequence (DNA): TGTGCCAGCAGCCAAGATGTAGCAGTTATGCACTATGGCTACACCTTC. Amino acid sequence: CASSQDVAVMHYGYTF.

As to this clonotype: A read error may account for a junction end that differs from germline. The J gene is TRBJ2-7, the V gene TRBV6-5; the D gene is possibly TRBD1 (6 bases). CDR1 MNHEY and CDR2 SVGAGI come from the germline V gene. CDR3 length: 15 residues. CDR3 region: CASASGVLGFYERYF. The CDR3 DNA reads as TGTGCCAGCGCTTCAGGGGTCCTAGGGTTCTACGAGCGGTACTTC.

At least ten counts were recorded for this clonotype. This sequence joins TRBV29-1 and TRBJ2-3; D not certain. The CDR3 is 15 amino acids. V shed 6 bases and J shed 6 bases, with 22 bases lying between them. Germline values: CDR1 SQVTM, CDR2 ANQGSEA. CDR3 protein: CSVDPRIPRRDTQYF. The CDR3 nucleotides read TGCAGCGTCGACCCCCGCATACCACGCAGGGATACGCAGTATTTT.

Ten or more counts support this clonotype. The V gene is TRBV12-3 or TRBV12-4, the J gene TRBJ2-5; no clear D. The V end was cut by 3 bases, the J end by 2 bases, with 7 bases between. The CDR3 loop spans 13 amino acids. The CDR3, as DNA: TGTGCCAGCAGTTTTAAGCTTCAAGAGACCCAGTACTTC. It encodes CASSFKLQETQYF.

Details on this clonotype: At one of its ends the junction is not consistent with the germline gene, which may arise from a read error. The chain joins TRBV7-9 to TRBJ2-4; tentative D call: TRBD1 (5 bases). CDR1 is SEHNR, CDR2 FQNEAQ, per germline (reference sequence). CDR3 length: 15 amino acids. Written as DNA, the CDR3 is TGTGCCAGCGGCGACAGTTCGGTAGCCAAAAACATTCGGTACTTC. Translated: CASGDSSVAKNIRYF.

In this sample, this clonotype turned up many times. The chain joins TRBV12-3 or TRBV12-4 to TRBJ1-1; no reliable D call. V was trimmed by 1 base and J by 0 bases, leaving 6 bases between them. The CDR3 covers 14 residues. The CDR3 protein is CASSLVGLNTEAFF. The CDR3 DNA reads as TGTGCCAGCAGTTTAGTCGGTTTGAACACTGAAGCTTTCTTT.

J is TRBJ1-2 and V is TRBV7-9, with D possibly being TRBD1 (5 bases). CDR3 length: 15 amino acids. Germline values: CDR1 SEHNR, CDR2 FQNEAQ (reference sequence). Trimming removed 4 bases at V and 4 bases at J, with 16 bases between. CDR3 sequence reads: CASSSLRVLAYGYTF. The DNA for the CDR3 is TGTGCCAGCAGCTCCCTCAGGGTGCTGGCCTATGGCTACACCTTC.

The V call is TRBV4-1, the J call TRBJ1-1; D gene unclear. The V and J ends lost 7 bases and 1 base respectively, with 13 bases between them. The CDR3 extends over 14 amino acids. The germline gives CDR1 MGHRA, CDR2 YSYEKL. The CDR3, as DNA: TGCGCCAGCACACTCGGACTCCAGAACACTGAAGCTTTCTTT. Residues: CASTLGLQNTEAFF.

To note about this clonotype: Since a much larger clone is just one base distant, this may be a read error. This chain links TRBV24-1 with TRBJ2-1, with D perhaps matching TRBD1 or TRBD2 (5 bases each). CDR3 size: 15 residues. Deletions cut 4 bases from V and 2 bases from J, with 11 bases between. CDR1 and CDR2 from the germline V gene are KGHDR and SFDVKD. The DNA for the CDR3 is TGTGCCACCAGTGAGTATCAGGGAGCCTACAATGAGCAGTTCTTC. It yields the protein CATSEYQGAYNEQFF.

The genes are TRBV28 and TRBJ1-5; tentative D call: TRBD1 (5 bases). The germline V and J ends were trimmed by 1 base and 6 bases, with 13 bases remaining between them. The CDR3 has 15 amino acids. The germline V gene encodes CDR1 MDHEN and CDR2 SYDVKM. The CDR3 coding sequence is TGTGCCAGCAGTTTATTCGGGGCAGGTGGTCAGCCCCAGCATTTT. Its protein product is CASSLFGAGGQPQHF.

This clonotype was detected a few times. The chain carries TRBV5-1 and TRBJ2-7; 7 bases are a match to TRBD1. The CDR3 is 13 residues long. Per the germline V gene, CDR1 is SGHRS and CDR2 is YFSETQ. V was clipped by 6 bases and J by 3 bases; unmatched bases: 6. For the CDR3, the DNA is TGCGCCAGCAACCCAGGGGGTCTCTACGAGCAGTACTTC. This gives the protein CASNPGGLYEQYF.

The CDR3 DNA is TGTGCCAGCAGCTTAACAACTCGGACAGGGGGGTTAACGCAGTATTTT. Its protein is CASSLTTRTGGLTQYF. The rearrangement joins TRBV7-3 to TRBJ2-3, with TRBD1 matching over 10 bases. The length of the CDR3 is 16 residues. Germline V lookup: CDR1 SGHTA, CDR2 FQGTGA. Trimming removed 0 bases from V and 9 bases from J; junction bases left unmatched: 9.

The sample holds a few counts of this clonotype. The chain couples TRBV6-1 to TRBJ1-5; D is possibly TRBD1 (5 bases). The germline V gene encodes CDR1 MNHNS and CDR2 SASEGT. With 6 bases removed from V and 3 bases from J, the gap between germline ends came to 21 bases. CDR3 size: 17 residues. DNA for the CDR3: TGTGCCAGCAGCATCGTCCTAGGGGCAGGGAACAATCAGCCCCAGCATTTT. Its protein is CASSIVLGAGNNQPQHF.

This clonotype was seen at least ten times. The chain couples TRBV18 to TRBJ2-7; 10 bases match TRBD1. Germline CDR1 reads KGHSH; CDR2 reads LQKENI. Unmatched junction bases numbered 7, after V lost 3 bases and J lost 2 bases. CDR3 length equals 16 residues. The DNA for the CDR3 is TGTGCCAGCTCACCGAGCCCGGGACAGGGGACCTACGAGCAGTACTTC. It codes for CASSPSPGQGTYEQYF.

At least ten counts were recorded for this clonotype. V gene TRBV28 combines with J gene TRBJ1-2; D unresolved. Germline CDR1 and CDR2: MDHEN and SYDVKM. The CDR3 extends over 17 amino acids. The V and J ends lost 6 bases and 1 base respectively, with 21 bases between them. The CDR3 region has the DNA TGTGCCAGCAGCCCATTCGTCGGTGCCGTCTTTAACTATGGCTACACCTTC. Translating gives CASSPFVGAVFNYGYTF.

The V and J genes are TRBV2 and TRBJ2-1; D assignment may be TRBD1 or TRBD2 (5 bases each). Trimming cost V 5 bases and J 9 bases, with 17 bases left between them. This CDR3 has 14 residues. The germline CDR1 and CDR2 sequences are SNHLY and FYNNEI. The CDR3 region is CASSPGPPGGEQFF. The CDR3 nucleotides read TGTGCCAGCAGTCCCGGGCCCCCTGGGGGTGAGCAGTTCTTC.

Note on this clonotype: A much bigger clone sits one base away, suggesting this may be a read error. This chain joins TRBV20-1 and TRBJ2-7; tentatively, D is TRBD2 (7 bases). The CDR3 contains 15 residues. Germline V CDR1 and CDR2: DFQATT, SNEGSKA (reference sequence). CDR3 nucleotide sequence: TGCAGTGCTAGTTTCTTGAGGGGGGGGACCTACGAGCGGTACTTC. As protein: CSASFLRGGTYERYF.

The chain is built from TRBV20-1 and TRBJ2-1; either TRBD1 or TRBD2 may supply D (5 bases each). The CDR3 is made up of 13 amino acids. Germline V gives CDR1 DFQATT, CDR2 SNEGSKA (reference sequence). V gave up 4 bases and J gave up 0 bases, with 7 bases separating them. CDR3 loop: CSAKGSSYNEQFF. The CDR3 DNA reads TGCAGTGCTAAGGGGAGCTCCTACAATGAGCAGTTCTTC.

V gene TRBV27 combines with J gene TRBJ2-7; D unresolved. The CDR3 has 15 residues. V was clipped by 8 bases and J by 2 bases, with 19 bases between them. Germline loops: CDR1 MNHEY, CDR2 SMNVEV (reference sequence). CDR3 region: CASGQTGRRAYEQYF. CDR3 nucleotides: TGTGCCAGCGGGCAGACTGGTAGGCGCGCCTACGAGCAGTACTTC.

The J gene is TRBJ1-3, the V gene TRBV5-1; D may be TRBD1 (5 bases). The germline CDR1 and CDR2 sequences are SGHRS and YFSETQ. V lost 1 base to trimming and J lost 0 bases, with 11 bases between them. This CDR3 region has 16 residues. CDR3 coding DNA: TGCGCCAGCAGCTTGCAGCAGGGTCACTCTGGAAACACCATATATTTT. It encodes CASSLQQGHSGNTIYF. Using reference TRBV5-1 and TRBJ1-3 for the parts outside the CDR3, the full variable domain is KAGVTQTPRYLIKTRGQQVTLSCSPISGHRSVSWYQQTPGQGLQFLFEYFSETQRNKGNFPGRFSGRQFSNSRSEMNVSTLELGDSALYLCASSLQQGHSGNTIYFGEGSWLTVV.

This chain links TRBV12-3 or TRBV12-4 with TRBJ2-5, with 11 bases lining up with TRBD2. TRBJ2-1 matches the DNA end more closely, so the J call is doubtful. CDR3 length equals 12 residues. CDR3 loop: CASQGLAETQFF. CDR3 nucleotide sequence: TGTGCCTCTCAGGGACTAGCGGAGACCCAGTTCTTC.

This clonotype was detected ten times or more. This sequence joins TRBV12-3 or TRBV12-4 and TRBJ2-7; D uncertain. Deletions cut 3 bases from V and 3 bases from J, with 12 bases between. The CDR3 is made up of 14 amino acids. The CDR3 spells CASSFQAFNYEQYF. The CDR3 nucleotides are TGTGCCAGCAGTTTTCAGGCGTTTAACTACGAGCAGTACTTC.